This T cell receptor (beta chain) was identified during a study of blood T cells in healthy people across ages. CDR1 and CDR2 (germline): SGHTA, FQGNSA. With 5 bases removed from V and 6 bases from J, the gap between germline ends came to 24 bases. This CDR3 contains 17 residues. Through a sample-barcoded 5' primer and a J-beta primer mix, a second PCR was run for roughly 6 to 12 cycles. Via MiXCR, TCRdb re-called the 5' RACE reads, giving one row per CDR3 protein. The repertoire has about 1.5 million distinct CDR3 sequences, approximately 38% of them found once; the top ten carry around 8%. This clonotype turned up a few times.

The sample comprised blood. The chain combines TRBV7-2 with TRBJ2-3; D is perhaps TRBD1 (6 bases). This receptor was taken from a woman between 18 and 30 years old in good health. CDR3 sequence reads: CASSPTGSGQLGDTQYF. The DNA of the CDR3 is TGTGCCAGCAGCCCCACTGGGTCGGGACAACTAGGGGATACGCAGTATTTT.